This T cell receptor (beta chain) comes out of a study of cytomegalovirus exposure and HLA in healthy donors. Study results and limitations: The listing of 150 or so TCR beta chains classed them as cytomegalovirus-associated. Sequencing depth across donors, presence/absence analyses assumed, was roughly uniform.

CDR3 length: 15 residues. Deletions cut 5 bases from V and 3 bases from J, with 16 bases between. Germline-derived CDR1 and CDR2 are MNHNY and SVGAGI (reference sequence). With 60 Vbeta and 13 Jbeta primers, the PCR was carried out. As processed by the authors: Approximately 73 million unique TCR beta chains, 9 million to 14 million shared, were counted in a later analysis. Assay: immunoSEQ multiplex PCR; the TCRdb copy retains only in-frame clones and omits some. That table supplies the V and J calls and clone size; D and trimming were determined from the DNA. The repertoire holds some 70,000 clones, with roughly 79% as singletons. As for this clone: The target antigen is unknown.

This rearrangement joins TRBV6-6 to TRBJ1-1; tentative D call: TRBD1 (6 bases). Input material: PBMCs. The clonotype originates from a man aged 50 to 59 in good health and CMV-seronegative. This CDR3 is CASSLLGGADTEAFF. The CDR3 DNA reads as TGTGCCAGCAGTCTTCTCGGGGGGGCGGACACTGAAGCTTTCTTT.